This passage covers 27 T cell receptor beta chains from one sample sequenced in a study of T cells after yellow fever vaccination. One entry per CDR3 protein results from TCRdb running MiXCR on the 5' RACE reads. Here the sample spans roughly 400,000 distinct CDR3 sequences, over 15% being singletons. This specimen was PBMCs, taken before the yellow fever booster vaccination. These receptor sequences come from a man younger than 35 who received the YFV17D yellow fever vaccine.

The CDR3 is CASSPEFGPNVLTF. DNA of the CDR3: TGCGCCAGCAGCCCCGAGTTCGGGCCGAACGTCCTGACTTTC. V usage is TRBV5-1 and J usage is TRBJ2-6; D gene ambiguous. The length of the CDR3 is 14 residues. The V gene lost 4 bases and the J gene lost 10 bases, with 15 bases spanning the gap. From germline, CDR1 is SGHRS and CDR2 YFSETQ.

This clonotype occurred a few times. The rearrangement links TRBV6-5 to TRBJ2-1; the D is unclear. CDR3 length: 14 residues. V gave up 0 bases and J gave up 0 bases, with 3 bases separating them. Germline V gene lookup returns CDR1 MNHEY and CDR2 SVGAGI. CDR3 in amino acids: CASSYSRSYNEQFF. In DNA form, the CDR3 reads TGTGCCAGCAGTTACTCTCGCTCCTACAATGAGCAGTTCTTC.

The CDR3, as DNA: TGTGCCAGCCCGATGTCCGGACAGGGAGGGTCAACGCAGTATTTT. Translation: CASPMSGQGGSTQYF. This sequence joins TRBV2 and TRBJ2-3, with a tentative D call TRBD1 (8 bases). With 8 bases removed from V and 9 bases from J, the gap between germline ends came to 24 bases. The CDR3 spans 15 residues. Germline values: CDR1 SNHLY, CDR2 FYNNEI.

This clonotype has just a few counts. The V and J genes are TRBV18 and TRBJ2-1; D gene unclear. The germline V gene encodes CDR1 KGHSH and CDR2 LQKENI. CDR3 length: 14 residues. V lost 2 bases, J lost 2 bases, and 7 bases lay in between. CDR3 DNA sequence: TGTGCCAGCTCACCAGGCCCAGCCTACAATGAGCAGTTCTTC. Amino acids: CASSPGPAYNEQFF.

This clonotype was detected a few times. The chain employs TRBV5-1 and TRBJ1-4, with D unresolved. Germline CDR1 and CDR2: SGHRS and YFSETQ. Trimming cost V 2 bases and J 0 bases, with 5 bases left between them. This CDR3 comprises 14 residues. The CDR3 is CASSFTATNEKLFF. CDR3 DNA sequence: TGCGCCAGCAGCTTCACCGCAACTAATGAAAAACTGTTTTTT. The variable domain in full, completed from reference TRBV5-1 and TRBJ1-4, reads KAGVTQTPRYLIKTRGQQVTLSCSPISGHRSVSWYQQTPGQGLQFLFEYFSETQRNKGNFPGRFSGRQFSNSRSEMNVSTLELGDSALYLCASSFTATNEKLFFGSGTQLSVL.

The genes are TRBV12-3 or TRBV12-4 and TRBJ2-4; 15 bases map to TRBD2. Trimming at V came to 6 bases and at J to 1 base, leaving 7 bases not matched to a gene. This CDR3 comprises 18 residues. CDR3 amino acids: CASRPGLAGGEAKNIQYF. In DNA form, the CDR3 reads TGTGCCAGCAGGCCGGGACTAGCGGGAGGCGAGGCCAAAAACATTCAGTACTTC.

The rearrangement uses TRBV27 and TRBJ2-1; D uncertain. The V end was cut by 3 bases, the J end by 5 bases, with 14 bases between. This CDR3 has 15 amino acids. Germline V gives CDR1 MNHEY, CDR2 SMNVEV (reference sequence). The CDR3 loop is CASSFGHRVDNEQFF. The CDR3 region has the DNA TGTGCCAGCAGTTTCGGCCATAGGGTTGACAATGAGCAGTTCTTC.

The sample holds many counts of this clonotype. The chain links TRBV6-5 to TRBJ2-7, with TRBD1 matching over 8 bases. The V gene end was trimmed by 6 bases and the J gene end by 8 bases; junction bases not matched to a gene: 12. The CDR3 is made up of 14 amino acids. Germline CDR1 reads MNHEY; CDR2 reads SVGAGI. This chain's CDR3 is CASSPPGQVEQQYF. CDR3 nucleotide sequence: TGTGCCAGCAGCCCTCCGGGACAGGTTGAACAGCAGTACTTC.

This clonotype was counted between two and nine times. The gene calls are TRBV4-3 and TRBJ2-5, with a weak D call TRBD2 (6 bases). Germline CDR1 LGHNA, CDR2 YSLEER. V was shortened by 0 bases and J by 5 bases, with 16 bases between the two germline ends. The CDR3 is 16 residues long. The CDR3 DNA follows: TGCGCCAGCAGCCAAGAAAGTACACTAGCAACGGAGACCCAGTACTTC. It encodes CASSQESTLATETQYF.

The V gene is TRBV5-4, the J gene TRBJ2-5; 12 bases agree with TRBD1. The CDR3 consists of 17 residues. Germline-derived CDR1 and CDR2 are SGHNT and YYREEE (reference sequence). Trimming took 3 bases from V and 5 from J; bases not matched to a gene: 11. The CDR3 DNA reads TGTGCCAGCAGCTGGATCGACCGGGACAGGGGGCAGGAGACCCAGTACTTC. As protein: CASSWIDRDRGQETQYF. The whole variable domain, filled in from reference TRBV5-4 and TRBJ2-5, reads ETGVTQSPTHLIKTRGQQVTLRCSSQSGHNTVSWYQQALGQGPQFIFQYYREEENGRGNFPPRFSGLQFPNYSSELNVNALELDDSALYLCASSWIDRDRGQETQYFGPGTRLLVL.

This clonotype was counted only a few times. V is TRBV12-3 or TRBV12-4 and J is TRBJ1-5; D gene uncertain. The CDR3 has 12 amino acids. V gave up 3 bases and J gave up 7 bases, with 7 bases separating them. CDR3 bases: TGTGCCAGCAGTTTGTATGGACAGCCCCAGCATTTT. Translating gives CASSLYGQPQHF.

The chain is built from TRBV7-9 and TRBJ1-6, with 10 bases fitting TRBD1. From germline, CDR1 is SEHNR and CDR2 FQNEAQ (reference sequence). The length of the CDR3 is 16 residues. J gave up 7 bases and V 1 base, and 4 bases lay outside the gene matches. The CDR3 DNA is TGTGCCAGCAGCTTAGTCGGGACAGGGGCCAATTCACCCCTCCACTTT. The encoded protein is CASSLVGTGANSPLHF.

V is TRBV27 and J is TRBJ1-3; D call uncertain. The CDR3 consists of 13 residues. Germline CDR1 is MNHEY and CDR2 is SMNVEV (reference sequence). Trimming shortened V by 6 bases and J by 4 bases, and 10 bases separated the two germline ends. The DNA for the CDR3 is TGTGCCAGCAGATTTCTAACCGGAAACACCATATATTTT. Translating gives CASRFLTGNTIYF.

The chain employs TRBV6-5 and TRBJ1-4; no clear D. Trimming shortened V by 0 bases and J by 7 bases, and 12 bases separated the two germline ends. Germline V gene data show CDR1 as MNHEY and CDR2 as SVGAGI. This CDR3 is built from 15 residues. CDR3 protein: CASSYSHGLREKLFF. The CDR3 nucleotides are TGTGCCAGCAGTTACTCACACGGTCTGCGTGAAAAACTGTTTTTT.

V and J are TRBV11-2 and TRBJ2-7; possible D gene TRBD1, 5 bases. Trimming shortened V by 3 bases and J by 1 base, and 16 bases separated the two germline ends. The germline V gene encodes CDR1 SGHAT and CDR2 FQNNGV. The CDR3 spans 16 residues. In DNA form, the CDR3 reads TGTGCCAGCAGCTTTCCTCCACAGGCGAGGTCCTACGAGCAGTACTTC. Its protein is CASSFPPQARSYEQYF. Drawing the rest from reference TRBV11-2 and TRBJ2-7, the complete variable domain is EAGVAQSPRYKIIEKRQSVAFWCNPISGHATLYWYQQILGQGPKLLIQFQNNGVVDDSQLPKDRFSAERLKGVDSTLKIQPAKLEDSAVYLCASSFPPQARSYEQYFGPGTRLTVT.

This clonotype was picked up many times. This rearrangement joins TRBV2 to TRBJ1-2; a weak D match, TRBD1 (6 bases). V lost 10 bases and J 3 bases, leaving 15 bases between the germline ends. Germline V gene lookup returns CDR1 SNHLY and CDR2 FYNNEI. The length of the CDR3 is 13 residues. The DNA for the CDR3 is TGTGCCACCCAAGGTGGGGGCTACTATGGCTACACCTTC. This translates into CATQGGGYYGYTF.

This clonotype was recorded a few times. This chain uses TRBV12-3 or TRBV12-4 with TRBJ1-2; the match to TRBD1 covers 11 bases. Trimming took 6 bases from V and 5 from J; bases not matched to a gene: 11. This CDR3 contains 16 residues. CDR3 sequence reads: CASSHRPGQGVYGYTF. The CDR3 DNA sequence: TGTGCCAGCAGCCACCGACCGGGACAGGGGGTTTATGGCTACACCTTC.

The gene calls are TRBV27 and TRBJ1-4; possibly TRBD1 for D (6 bases). The germline V gene encodes CDR1 MNHEY and CDR2 SMNVEV (reference sequence). Trimming took 9 bases from V and 8 from J, leaving 19 bases between them. This CDR3 contains 14 residues. This CDR3 is CARPHVAGDEKLFF. DNA for the CDR3: TGTGCCAGACCCCACGTGGCAGGGGACGAAAAACTGTTTTTT.

The chain couples TRBV5-1 to TRBJ2-2; a weak D match, TRBD1 (6 bases). Germline V gives CDR1 SGHRS, CDR2 YFSETQ. V lost 4 bases, J lost 1 base, and 11 bases lay in between. The CDR3 is made up of 15 amino acids. CDR3 sequence: CASSGATGNTGELFF. CDR3 bases: TGCGCCAGCAGCGGTGCGACAGGGAACACCGGGGAGCTGTTTTTT.

The table lists this clonotype with a few counts. The genes are TRBV4-3 and TRBJ2-2; 8 bases fit TRBD2. The CDR3 spans 16 residues. With V trimmed by 6 bases and J by 3 bases, 9 bases remained unmatched. Germline values: CDR1 LGHNA, CDR2 YSLEER. The CDR3 reads CASRLLSGGYTGELFF. For the CDR3, the DNA is TGCGCCAGCAGATTGTTGAGCGGGGGATACACCGGGGAGCTGTTTTTT.

The CDR3 here is CASTPLAGGTDTQYF. CDR3 nucleotides: TGCGCCAGCACGCCCCTAGCGGGGGGTACAGATACGCAGTATTTT. The chain is built from TRBV5-1 and TRBJ2-3, with 11 positions matching TRBD2. Germline V gives CDR1 SGHRS, CDR2 YFSETQ. This CDR3 has 15 amino acids. V shed 6 bases, J shed 3 bases, and the junction held 6 bases outside the gene matches.

This clonotype was observed a few times. The V gene is TRBV6-5, the J gene TRBJ2-6, with 8 bases matching TRBD1. The junction had 7 bases not matched to a gene; V was cut back by 5 bases and J by 4 bases. From germline, CDR1 is MNHEY and CDR2 SVGAGI. CDR3 length: 16 residues. The CDR3: CASSPATGVGANVLTF. The CDR3 nucleotides read TGTGCCAGCAGTCCAGCGACAGGGGTCGGGGCCAACGTCCTGACTTTC.

The chain recombines TRBV5-4 with TRBJ1-1; no clear D gene. V lost 0 bases, J lost 1 base, and 10 bases lay in between. Germline V gene sequence: CDR1 SGHNT, CDR2 YYREEE (reference sequence). The CDR3 length is 15 residues. CDR3 nucleotides: TGTGCCAGCAGCTTGGGATCGGCCGAGAACACTGAAGCTTTCTTT. Protein: CASSLGSAENTEAFF.

The rearrangement links TRBV12-3 or TRBV12-4 to TRBJ2-2; no firm D call. The V gene lost 5 bases and the J gene lost 4 bases, with 17 bases spanning the gap. This CDR3 has 16 amino acids. This CDR3 reads CASSTGRLIGTGELFF. The DNA of the CDR3 is TGTGCCAGCAGTACCGGACGACTCATAGGCACCGGGGAGCTGTTTTTT.

V usage is TRBV20-1 and J usage is TRBJ2-7, with 12 nucleotides matching TRBD2. V gave up 5 bases and J gave up 1 base; unmatched junction bases: 6. The CDR3 loop spans 15 amino acids. Germline lookup yields CDR1 DFQATT and CDR2 SNEGSKA (reference sequence). CDR3 in amino acids: CSAWTSGDPSYEQYV. The DNA for the CDR3 is TGCAGTGCTTGGACTAGCGGGGATCCTTCCTACGAGCAGTACGTC.

This clonotype was seen a few times. V is TRBV20-1 and J is TRBJ2-5; tentatively, D is TRBD2 (5 bases). V lost 2 bases to trimming and J lost 2 bases, with 18 bases between them. Germline V gives CDR1 DFQATT, CDR2 SNEGSKA (reference sequence). CDR3 length: 16 residues. CDR3 sequence reads: CSARHRKEAVQETQYF. DNA of the CDR3: TGCAGTGCTAGACACCGAAAGGAGGCAGTTCAAGAGACCCAGTACTTC.

The chain recombines TRBV6-6 with TRBJ1-5, with a tentative D call TRBD1 (6 bases). Germline lookup yields CDR1 MNHNY and CDR2 SVGAGI (reference sequence). The CDR3 is 16 residues long. The V and J ends lost 6 bases and 7 bases respectively, with 22 bases between them. DNA of the CDR3: TGTGCCAGCAGCTTCGAACCCCCAGGGGAAGGACAGCCCCAGCATTTT. Encoded protein: CASSFEPPGEGQPQHF.